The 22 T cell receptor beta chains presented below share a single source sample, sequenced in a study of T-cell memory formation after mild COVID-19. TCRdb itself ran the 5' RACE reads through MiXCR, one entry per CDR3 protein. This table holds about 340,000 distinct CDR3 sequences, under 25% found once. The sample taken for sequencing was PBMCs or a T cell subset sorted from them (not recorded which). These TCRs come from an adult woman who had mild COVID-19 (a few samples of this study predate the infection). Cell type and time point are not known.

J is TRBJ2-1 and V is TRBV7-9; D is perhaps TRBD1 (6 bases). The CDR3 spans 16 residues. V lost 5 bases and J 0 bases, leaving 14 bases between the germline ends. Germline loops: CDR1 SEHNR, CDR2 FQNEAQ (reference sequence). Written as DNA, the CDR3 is TGTGCCAGCAGCCCCCCAGGGGCGAGCTCCTACAATGAGCAGTTCTTC. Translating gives CASSPPGASSYNEQFF.

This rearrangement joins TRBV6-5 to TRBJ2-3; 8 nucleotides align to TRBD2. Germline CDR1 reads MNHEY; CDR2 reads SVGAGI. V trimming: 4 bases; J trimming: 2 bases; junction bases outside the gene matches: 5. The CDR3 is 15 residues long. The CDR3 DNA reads TGTGCCAGCAGTTTGGCGGGGGGCGTCACAGATACGCAGTATTTT. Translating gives CASSLAGGVTDTQYF.

As DNA, the CDR3 is TGTGCCAGCTCACCGGGGCTAGCGGGAGAGTTCGAGCAGTACTTC. Its translation: CASSPGLAGEFEQYF. The V and J genes are TRBV18 and TRBJ2-7; 10 bases agree with TRBD2. V lost 3 bases, J lost 6 bases, and 8 bases stayed unmatched. The CDR3 is 15 amino acids. Germline V gives CDR1 KGHSH, CDR2 LQKENI.

CDR3 loop: CSVEKRPEINYGYTF. The CDR3 DNA reads TGCAGCGTTGAAAAACGGCCAGAAATTAACTATGGCTACACCTTC. The chain uses TRBV29-1 and TRBJ1-2, with D hard to call. Per the germline V gene, CDR1 is SQVTM and CDR2 is ANQGSEA. The V end lost 2 bases, the J end lost 1 base, and 14 bases lay between the germline ends. The CDR3 sequence is 15 residues long.

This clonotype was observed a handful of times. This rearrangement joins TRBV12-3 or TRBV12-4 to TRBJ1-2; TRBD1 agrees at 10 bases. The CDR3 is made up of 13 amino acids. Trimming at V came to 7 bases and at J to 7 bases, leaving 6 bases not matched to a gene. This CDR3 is CASTGGQGSGYTF. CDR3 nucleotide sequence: TGTGCCAGCACGGGGGGACAGGGGAGTGGCTACACCTTC.

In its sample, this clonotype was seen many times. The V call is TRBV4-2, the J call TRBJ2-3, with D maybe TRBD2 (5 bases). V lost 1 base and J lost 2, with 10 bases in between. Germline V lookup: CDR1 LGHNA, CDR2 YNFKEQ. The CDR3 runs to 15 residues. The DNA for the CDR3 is TGTGCCAGCAGCCAAGGAGGGCTAGACACAGATACGCAGTATTTT. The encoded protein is CASSQGGLDTDTQYF.

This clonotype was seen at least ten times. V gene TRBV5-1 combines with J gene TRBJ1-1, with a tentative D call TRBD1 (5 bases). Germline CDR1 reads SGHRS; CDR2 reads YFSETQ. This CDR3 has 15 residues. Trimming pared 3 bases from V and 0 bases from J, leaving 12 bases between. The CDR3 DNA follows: TGCGCCAGCAGCTCAGGACACGGTCTGAACACTGAAGCTTTCTTT. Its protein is CASSSGHGLNTEAFF.

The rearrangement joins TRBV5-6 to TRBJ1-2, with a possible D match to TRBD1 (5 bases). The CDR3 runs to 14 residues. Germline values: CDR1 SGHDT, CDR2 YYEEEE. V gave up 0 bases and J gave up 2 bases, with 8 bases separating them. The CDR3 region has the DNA TGTGCCAGCAGCTTGGAAGGGGCGAACTATGGCTACACCTTC. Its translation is CASSLEGANYGYTF.

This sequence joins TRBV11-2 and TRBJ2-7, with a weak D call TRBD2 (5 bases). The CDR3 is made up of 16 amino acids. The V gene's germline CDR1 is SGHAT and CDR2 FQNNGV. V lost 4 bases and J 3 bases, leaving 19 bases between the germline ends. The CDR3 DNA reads TGTGCCAGCAGCTCCGGTCTCGCGGGTAGGAGCTACGAGCAGTACTTC. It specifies CASSSGLAGRSYEQYF.

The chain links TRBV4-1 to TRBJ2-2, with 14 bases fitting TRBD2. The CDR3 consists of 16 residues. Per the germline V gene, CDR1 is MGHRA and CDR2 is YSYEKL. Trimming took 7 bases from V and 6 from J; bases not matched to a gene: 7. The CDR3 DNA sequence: TGCGCCAGCACGGGACTAGCGGGGGCCAGAGCCGGGGAGCTGTTTTTT. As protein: CASTGLAGARAGELFF.

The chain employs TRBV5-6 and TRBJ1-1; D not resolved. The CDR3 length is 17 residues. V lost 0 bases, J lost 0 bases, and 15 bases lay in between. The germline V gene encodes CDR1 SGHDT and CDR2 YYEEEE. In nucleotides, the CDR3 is TGTGCCAGCAGCTTGGGGGCAGGACCTCTCCTGAACACTGAAGCTTTCTTT. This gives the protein CASSLGAGPLLNTEAFF.

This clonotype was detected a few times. The CDR3 region is CASSLGVANSPLHF. The CDR3 region has the DNA TGTGCCAGCAGCTTAGGTGTGGCGAATTCACCCCTCCACTTT. This rearrangement joins TRBV11-2 to TRBJ1-6; D gene ambiguous. The germline V gene has CDR1 SGHAT and CDR2 FQNNGV. This CDR3 is 14 amino acids long. Trimming took 1 base from V and 7 from J, leaving 8 bases between them.

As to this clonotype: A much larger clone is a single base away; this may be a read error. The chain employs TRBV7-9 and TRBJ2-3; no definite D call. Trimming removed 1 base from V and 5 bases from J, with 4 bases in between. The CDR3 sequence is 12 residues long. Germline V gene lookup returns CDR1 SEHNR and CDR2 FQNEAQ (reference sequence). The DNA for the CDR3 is TGTGCCAGCAGCTTAGGACTAGATACGCAGTATTTT. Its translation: CASSLGLDTQYF.

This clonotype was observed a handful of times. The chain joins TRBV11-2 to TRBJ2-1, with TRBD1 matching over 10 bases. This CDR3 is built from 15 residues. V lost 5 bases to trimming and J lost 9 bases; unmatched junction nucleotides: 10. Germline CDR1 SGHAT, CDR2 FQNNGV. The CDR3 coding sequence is TGTGCCAGCAGCCCCACCGGGACAGGGGTGGGTGAGCAGTTCTTC. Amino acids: CASSPTGTGVGEQFF.

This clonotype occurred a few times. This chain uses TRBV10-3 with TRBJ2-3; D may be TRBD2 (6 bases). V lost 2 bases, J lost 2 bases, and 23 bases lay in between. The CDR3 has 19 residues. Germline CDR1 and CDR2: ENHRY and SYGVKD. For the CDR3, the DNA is TGTGCCATCAGTGAGGCGAGACCTATTGGGGGAGGCCTCACAGATACGCAGTATTTT. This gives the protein CAISEARPIGGGLTDTQYF.

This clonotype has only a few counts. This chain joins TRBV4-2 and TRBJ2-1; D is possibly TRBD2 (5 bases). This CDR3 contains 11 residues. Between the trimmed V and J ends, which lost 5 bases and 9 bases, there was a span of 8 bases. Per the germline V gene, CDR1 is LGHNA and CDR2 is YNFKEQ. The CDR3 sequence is CASSSLAEQFF. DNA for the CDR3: TGTGCCAGCAGCTCGCTAGCTGAGCAGTTCTTC.

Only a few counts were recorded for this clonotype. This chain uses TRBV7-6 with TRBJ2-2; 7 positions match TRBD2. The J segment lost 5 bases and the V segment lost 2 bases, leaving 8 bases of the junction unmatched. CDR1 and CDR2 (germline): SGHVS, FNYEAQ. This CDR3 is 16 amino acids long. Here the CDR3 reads CASSLRLADGTGELFF. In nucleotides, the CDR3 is TGTGCCAGCAGCTTAAGGCTAGCGGATGGTACCGGGGAGCTGTTTTTT.

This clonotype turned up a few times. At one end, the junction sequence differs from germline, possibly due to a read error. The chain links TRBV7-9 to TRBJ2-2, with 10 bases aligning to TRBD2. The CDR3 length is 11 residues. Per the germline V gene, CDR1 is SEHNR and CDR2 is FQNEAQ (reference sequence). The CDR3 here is CASGGTGELFF. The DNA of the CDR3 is TGCGCTAGCGGGGGCACCGGGGAGCTGTTTTTT.

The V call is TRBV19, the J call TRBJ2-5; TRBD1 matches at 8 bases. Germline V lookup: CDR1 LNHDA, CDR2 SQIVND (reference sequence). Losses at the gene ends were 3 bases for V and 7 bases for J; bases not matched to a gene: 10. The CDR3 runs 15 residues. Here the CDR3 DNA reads TGTGCCAGTAGTATGAGCTGGACAGGGTTAGGGACCCAGTACTTC. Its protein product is CASSMSWTGLGTQYF.

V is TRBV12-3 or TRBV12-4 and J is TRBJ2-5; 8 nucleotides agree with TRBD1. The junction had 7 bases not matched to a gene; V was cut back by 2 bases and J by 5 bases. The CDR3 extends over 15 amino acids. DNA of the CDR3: TGTGCCAGCAGTTTAAGTCAGGGGGCACTGGAGACCCAGTACTTC. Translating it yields CASSLSQGALETQYF.

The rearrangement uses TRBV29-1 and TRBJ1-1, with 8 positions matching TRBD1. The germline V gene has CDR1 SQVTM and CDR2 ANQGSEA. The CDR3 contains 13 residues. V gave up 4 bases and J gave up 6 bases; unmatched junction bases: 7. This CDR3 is CSVVTGVVSEAFF. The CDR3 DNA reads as TGCAGCGTTGTGACAGGGGTGGTCTCTGAAGCTTTCTTT. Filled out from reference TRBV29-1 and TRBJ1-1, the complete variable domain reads SAVISQKPSRDICQRGTSLTIQCQVDSQVTMMFWYRQQPGQSLTLIATANQGSEATYESGFVIDKFPISRPNLTFSTLTVSNMSPEDSSIYLCSVVTGVVSEAFFGQGTRLTVV.

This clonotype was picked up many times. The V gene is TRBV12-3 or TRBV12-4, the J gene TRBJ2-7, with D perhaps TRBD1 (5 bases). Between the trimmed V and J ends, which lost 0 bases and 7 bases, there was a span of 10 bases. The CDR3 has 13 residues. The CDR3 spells CASSLAAGKEQYF. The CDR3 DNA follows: TGTGCCAGCAGTTTAGCGGCAGGGAAGGAGCAGTACTTC.